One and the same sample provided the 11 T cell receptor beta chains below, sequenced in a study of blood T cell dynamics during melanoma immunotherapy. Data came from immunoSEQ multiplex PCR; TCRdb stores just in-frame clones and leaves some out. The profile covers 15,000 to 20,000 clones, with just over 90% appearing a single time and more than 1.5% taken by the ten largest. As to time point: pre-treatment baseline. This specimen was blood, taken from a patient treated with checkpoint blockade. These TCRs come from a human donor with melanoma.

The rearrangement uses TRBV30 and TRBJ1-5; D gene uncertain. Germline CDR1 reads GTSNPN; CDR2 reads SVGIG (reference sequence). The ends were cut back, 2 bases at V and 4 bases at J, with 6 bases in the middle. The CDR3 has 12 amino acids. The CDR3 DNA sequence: TGTGCCTGGAGTTTAGGGAATCAGCCCCAGCATTTT. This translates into CAWSLGNQPQHF.

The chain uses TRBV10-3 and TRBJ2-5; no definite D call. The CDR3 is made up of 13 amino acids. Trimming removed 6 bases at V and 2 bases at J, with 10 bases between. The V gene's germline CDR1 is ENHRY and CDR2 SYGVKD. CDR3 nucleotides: TGTGCCATCAGGAGAAAACTACAAGAGACCCAGTACTTC. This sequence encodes CAIRRKLQETQYF.

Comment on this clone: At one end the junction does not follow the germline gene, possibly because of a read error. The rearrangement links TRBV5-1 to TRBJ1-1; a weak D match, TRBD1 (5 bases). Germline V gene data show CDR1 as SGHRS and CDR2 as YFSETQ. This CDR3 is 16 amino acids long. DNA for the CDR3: TGCGCCAGCAGTTTGGTGGCGCAGGGTCCTGCTACTGAAGCTTTCTTT. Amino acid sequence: CASSLVAQGPATEAFF.

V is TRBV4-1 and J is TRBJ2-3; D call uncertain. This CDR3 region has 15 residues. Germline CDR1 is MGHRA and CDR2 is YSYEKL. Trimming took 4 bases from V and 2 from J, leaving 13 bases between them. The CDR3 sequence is CASSPGAKFTDTQYF. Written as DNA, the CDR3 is TGCGCCAGCAGCCCCGGAGCTAAGTTCACAGATACGCAGTATTTT.

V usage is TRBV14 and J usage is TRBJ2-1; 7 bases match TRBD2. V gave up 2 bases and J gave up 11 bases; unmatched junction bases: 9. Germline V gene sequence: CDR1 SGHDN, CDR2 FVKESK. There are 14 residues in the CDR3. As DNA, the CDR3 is TGTGCCAGCAGCCAACTTGGGGGGGGGAAGAAGCAGTTCTTC. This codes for CASSQLGGGKKQFF. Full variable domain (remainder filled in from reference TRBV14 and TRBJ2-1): EAGVTQFPSHSVIEKGQTVTLRCDPISGHDNLYWYRRVMGKEIKFLLHFVKESKQDESGMPNNRFLAERTGGTYSTLKVQPAELEDSGVYFCASSQLGGGKKQFFGPGTRLTVL.

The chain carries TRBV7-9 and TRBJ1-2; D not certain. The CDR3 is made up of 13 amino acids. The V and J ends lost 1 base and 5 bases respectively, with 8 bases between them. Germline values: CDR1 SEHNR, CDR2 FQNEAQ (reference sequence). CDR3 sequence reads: CASSLVATYGYTF. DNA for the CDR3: TGTGCCAGCAGCTTAGTAGCTACTTATGGCTACACCTTC. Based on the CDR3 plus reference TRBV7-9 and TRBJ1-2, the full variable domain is DTGVSQNPRHKITKRGQNVTFRCDPISEHNRLYWYRQTLGQGPEFLTYFQNEAQLEKSRLLSDRFSAERPKGSFSTLEIQRTEQGDSAMYLCASSLVATYGYTFGSGTRLTVV.

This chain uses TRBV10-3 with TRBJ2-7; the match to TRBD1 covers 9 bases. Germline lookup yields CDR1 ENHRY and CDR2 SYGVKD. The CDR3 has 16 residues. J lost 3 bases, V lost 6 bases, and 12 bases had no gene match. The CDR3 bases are TGTGCCATCAGCGGAAATCTGGGACAGGGTAACTACGAGCAGTACTTC. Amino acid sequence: CAISGNLGQGNYEQYF.

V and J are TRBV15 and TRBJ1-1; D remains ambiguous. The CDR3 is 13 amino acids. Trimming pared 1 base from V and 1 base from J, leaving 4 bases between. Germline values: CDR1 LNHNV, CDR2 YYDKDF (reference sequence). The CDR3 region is CATSRAQNTEAFF. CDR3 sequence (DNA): TGTGCCACCAGCAGAGCCCAGAACACTGAAGCTTTCTTT.

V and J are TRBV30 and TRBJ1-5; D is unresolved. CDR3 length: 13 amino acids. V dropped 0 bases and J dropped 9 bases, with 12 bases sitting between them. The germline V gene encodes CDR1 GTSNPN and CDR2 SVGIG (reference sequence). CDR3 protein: CAWSVSPLGPQHF. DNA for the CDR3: TGTGCCTGGAGTGTATCACCCCTTGGGCCCCAGCATTTT. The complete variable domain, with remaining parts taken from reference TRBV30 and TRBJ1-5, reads SQTIHQWPATLVQPVGSPLSLECTVEGTSNPNLYWYRQAAGRGLQLLFYSVGIGQISSEVPQNLSASRPQDRQFILSSKKLLLSDSGFYLCAWSVSPLGPQHFGDGTRLSIL.

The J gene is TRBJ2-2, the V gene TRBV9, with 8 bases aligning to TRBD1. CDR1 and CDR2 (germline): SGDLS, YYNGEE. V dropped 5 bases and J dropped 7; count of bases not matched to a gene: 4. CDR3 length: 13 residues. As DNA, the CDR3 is TGTGCCAGCAGGGCACAGGGGGTCGGGGAGCTGTTTTTT. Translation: CASRAQGVGELFF.

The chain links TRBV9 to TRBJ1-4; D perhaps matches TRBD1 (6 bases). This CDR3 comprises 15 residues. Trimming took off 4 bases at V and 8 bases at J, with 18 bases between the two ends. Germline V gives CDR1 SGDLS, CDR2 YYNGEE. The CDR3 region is CASSPQGMGKEKLFF. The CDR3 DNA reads TGTGCCAGCAGCCCGCAGGGGATGGGTAAGGAAAAACTGTTTTTT.